These T cell receptor beta chains were read from a single sample in a study of early stage breast cancer tumors. Method: immunoSEQ multiplex PCR; TCRdb's copy keeps in-frame clones and lacks some. Seen here are about 5,000 clones, about 61% observed once, and the top ten hold about a sixth. Input material: breast tumor tissue. The receptors here all came from a person between 50 and 60 years old with breast cancer. Both conserved end residues are part of each CDR3. A D gene is named only where the DNA matches it firmly. The size of a clone is reported for some rows only, either as once, few or many, or as a class for expanded clones.

>TRBV2|TRBJ1-5|.|.
CASSYGRSSNQPQHF
TGTGCCAGCAGTTACGGACGGAGCAGCAATCAGCCCCAGCATTTT
>TRBV4-1|TRBJ2-3|.|TRBD2
CASSQGDGTSGFTDTQYF
TGCGCCAGCAGCCAAGGCGACGGGACTAGCGGATTCACAGATACGCAGTATTTT
>TRBV5-5|TRBJ2-1|once|TRBD2
CASSLEAGGPPTRFF
TGTGCCAGCAGCTTGGAGGCGGGAGGGCCCCCGACGAGGTTCTTC
>TRBV5-1|TRBJ1-1|.|.
CASSLEGQGNTEAFF
TGCGCCAGCAGCTTGGAGGGGCAGGGGAACACTGAAGCTTTCTTT
>TRBV7-9|TRBJ2-3|.|TRBD2
CASSFGTSGGTDTQYF
TGTGCCAGCAGCTTTGGGACTAGCGGGGGCACAGATACGCAGTATTTT
>TRBV6-9|TRBJ1-4|once|.
CAFRPTFATNEKLFF
TGTGCCTTTAGGCCCACTTTTGCAACTAATGAAAAACTGTTTTTT
>TRBV27|TRBJ2-1|.|.
CASSRSAESYNEQFF
TGTGCCAGCAGTCGAAGCGCGGAATCCTACAATGAGCAGTTCTTC
>TRBV2|TRBJ1-4|.|.
CASRSTTQGSNEKLFF
TGTGCCAGCAGGTCCACAACACAGGGCAGCAATGAAAAACTGTTTTTT
>TRBV11-3|TRBJ2-1|.|TRBD2
CASSLRAGTSGPNEQFF
TGTGCCAGCAGCCTACGAGCCGGGACTAGCGGCCCCAATGAGCAGTTCTTC
>TRBV7-9|TRBJ1-2|few|.
CASSLEGAYGYTF
TGTGCCAGCAGCTTAGAAGGGGCATACGGCTACACCTTC
>TRBV10-3|TRBJ1-5|once|.
CAISESARDQPQHF
TGTGCCATCAGTGAGTCGGCCAGGGATCAGCCCCAGCATTTT
>TRBV11-2|TRBJ1-6|.|TRBD1
CASTTHRGREGSPLHF
TGTGCCAGCACCACTCACAGGGGCAGGGAGGGTTCACCCCTCCACTTT
>TRBV29-1|TRBJ2-7|.|TRBD1
CSVGGGQGSYEQYF
TGCAGCGTTGGGGGGGGACAGGGGTCCTACGAGCAGTACTTC
>TRBV12-5|TRBJ2-1|.|.
CASGLESAYNEQFF
TGTGCTAGTGGTTTGGAATCGGCTTACAATGAGCAGTTCTTC
>TRBV6-5|TRBJ1-2|few|.
CASSSRAISYGYTF
TGTGCCAGCAGTTCTAGGGCGATATCGTATGGCTACACCTTC
>TRBV5-1|TRBJ2-2|.|.
CASSPSNWGGNTGELFF
TGCGCCAGCAGCCCAAGTAATTGGGGCGGAAATACTGGGGAGCTGTTTTTT
>TRBV2|TRBJ2-2|few|TRBD2
CASRGGLQVNTGELFF
TGTGCCAGCAGGGGGGGACTACAGGTGAACACCGGGGAGCTGTTTTTT
>TRBV18|TRBJ2-1|.|.
CASSPLLSLEAYNEQFF
TGTGCCAGCTCACCACTTCTTAGCCTGGAAGCCTACAATGAGCAGTTCTTC
>TRBV7-3|TRBJ2-2|.|.
CATGTGELFF
TGTGCCACCGGAACCGGGGAGCTGTTTTTT
>TRBV4-2|TRBJ2-7|.|TRBD1
CASSDRTGTYEQYF
TGTGCCAGCAGCGACAGGACAGGGACCTACGAGCAGTACTTC
>TRBV29-1|TRBJ1-2|.|.
CSVPGRDGYTF
TGCAGCGTCCCGGGCAGGGATGGCTACACCTTC
>TRBV9|TRBJ2-5|.|.
CASSVGSSTETQYF
TGTGCCAGCAGCGTAGGTAGTTCAACGGAGACCCAGTACTTC
>TRBV7-6|TRBJ2-1|.|.
CASSLGAKGGLLYNEQFF
TGTGCCAGCAGCTTAGGAGCAAAGGGGGGATTGCTTTACAATGAGCAGTTCTTC
>TRBV4-3|TRBJ1-1|.|.
CASSQDVWNTEAFF
TGCGCCAGCAGCCAAGACGTGTGGAACACTGAAGCTTTCTTT
>TRBV5-4|TRBJ1-1|large|.
CASSLATGRPEAFF
TGTGCCAGCAGCTTGGCTACGGGCCGCCCGGAAGCTTTCTTT
>TRBV7-9|TRBJ2-1|.|.
CASSAGPYNEQFF
TGTGCCAGCAGTGCAGGACCCTACAATGAGCAGTTCTTC
>TRBV21-1|TRBJ2-1|.|.
CASSKEPAEFF
TGTGCCAGCAGCAAAGAGCCAGCAGAGTTCTTC
>TRBV7-2|TRBJ1-4|.|.
CASSPFSQGFATNEKLFF
TGTGCCAGCAGCCCCTTCTCACAGGGCTTCGCAACTAATGAAAAACTGTTTTTT
>TRBV27|TRBJ2-7|.|TRBD2
CASSKGLAAPYEQYF
TGTGCCAGCAGTAAGGGACTAGCGGCCCCCTACGAGCAGTACTTC
>TRBV9|TRBJ1-1|medium-sized|.
CASSSILQGEAFF
TGTGCCAGCAGCTCGATCCTACAGGGTGAAGCTTTCTTT
>TRBV11-3|TRBJ2-7|.|.
CASSLRQGTSYEQYF
TGTGCCAGCAGCTTACGGCAGGGGACCTCATACGAGCAGTACTTC
>TRBV4-1|TRBJ1-4|.|.
CASSLSRGDSRYGFF
TGCGCCAGCAGCCTCTCCCGGGGGGATAGCCGCTATGGGTTTTTT
>TRBV6-5|TRBJ2-5|.|.
CASSPGVAQYF
TGTGCCAGCAGCCCGGGAGTCGCCCAGTACTTC
>TRBV10-3|TRBJ1-1|.|.
CAIQFRENTEAFF
TGTGCCATCCAGTTCCGGGAGAACACTGAAGCTTTCTTT
>TRBV18|TRBJ1-5|.|.
CASSPTQGGQPQHF
TGTGCCAGCTCACCCACACAGGGCGGGCAGCCCCAGCATTTT
>TRBV4-2|TRBJ2-5|.|.
CASSQELRGSEETQYF
TGTGCCAGCAGCCAAGAACTTAGGGGTTCTGAAGAGACCCAGTACTTC
>TRBV15|TRBJ1-5|few|.
CATSRGVGTLSNQPQHF
TGTGCCACCAGCAGAGGGGTGGGGACGCTTAGCAATCAGCCCCAGCATTTT
>TRBV6-5|TRBJ2-1|.|.
CASRPSWGKNEQFF
TGTGCCAGCAGACCCTCTTGGGGGAAGAATGAGCAGTTCTTC
>TRBV5-1|TRBJ2-3|once|.
CASSLGSVGATDTQYF
TGCGCCAGCAGCTTGGGATCGGTAGGGGCCACAGATACGCAGTATTTT
>TRBV7-7|TRBJ2-5|.|TRBD1
CASSSDREETQYF
TGTGCTAGCAGCTCCGACAGGGAAGAGACCCAGTACTTC
>TRBV5-4|TRBJ2-5|.|TRBD2
CASSLTSGVQETQYF
TGTGCCAGCAGCTTGACTAGCGGGGTACAAGAGACCCAGTACTTC
>TRBV7-9|TRBJ2-3|once|.
CASSLPTHTQYF
TGTGCCAGCAGCTTGCCCACCCATACGCAGTATTTT
>TRBV30|TRBJ2-1|medium-sized|TRBD1
CAWGLEGQGGNEQFF
TGTGCCTGGGGATTGGAGGGACAGGGCGGGAATGAGCAGTTCTTC
>TRBV15|TRBJ1-3|.|.
CATSREGWGNSGNTIYF
TGTGCCACCAGCAGAGAGGGCTGGGGGAACTCTGGAAACACCATATATTTT
>TRBV6-1|TRBJ1-1|.|TRBD1
CATPGTVGKTEAFF
TGTGCCACCCCGGGGACAGTCGGGAAGACTGAAGCTTTCTTT
>TRBV7-9|TRBJ2-3|few|TRBD2
CASSPSGMSDTQYF
TGTGCCAGCAGCCCAAGCGGGATGTCAGATACGCAGTATTTT
>TRBV30|TRBJ1-1|medium-sized|TRBD1
CAWMDRRSTEAFF
TGTGCCTGGATGGACAGGAGGAGTACTGAAGCTTTCTTT
>TRBV19|TRBJ2-1|few|TRBD2
CASTYAAGVHEQFF
TGTGCCAGTACCTATGCGGCGGGGGTCCATGAGCAGTTCTTC
>TRBV19|TRBJ2-3|.|.
CAKRPDSRVGDTQYF
TGTGCCAAACGACCCGACTCCAGGGTTGGAGATACGCAGTATTTT
>TRBV5-5|TRBJ2-5|.|.
CASSLALVAQETQYF
TGTGCCAGCAGCTTGGCCCTCGTCGCTCAAGAGACCCAGTACTTC
>TRBV2|TRBJ2-1|.|TRBD2
CASTLSTSGSREQFF
TGTGCCAGCACCTTAAGTACTAGCGGGAGTCGGGAGCAGTTCTTC
>TRBV14|TRBJ2-6|.|.
CASSQHLSGANVLTF
TGTGCCAGCAGCCAACATTTATCTGGGGCCAACGTCCTGACTTTC
>TRBV7-9|TRBJ2-1|once|TRBD2
CASSSLAGGQFF
TGTGCCAGCAGCTCACTAGCGGGAGGCCAGTTCTTC
>TRBV7-2|TRBJ1-5|.|.
CASSPGGADSNQPQHF
TGTGCCAGCAGCCCGGGAGGGGCTGATAGCAATCAGCCCCAGCATTTT
>TRBV5-1|TRBJ2-1|.|.
CASRHLAETYNEQFF
TGCGCCAGCAGGCATTTAGCGGAGACTTACAATGAGCAGTTCTTC
>TRBV5-3|TRBJ1-3|.|.
CARSLAGEVNTIYF
TGTGCCAGAAGCTTGGCCGGGGAGGTAAACACCATATATTTT
>TRBV5-1|TRBJ2-1|.|TRBD1
CASSLRSQGANNEQFF
TGCGCCAGCAGCTTAAGATCACAGGGGGCGAACAATGAGCAGTTCTTC